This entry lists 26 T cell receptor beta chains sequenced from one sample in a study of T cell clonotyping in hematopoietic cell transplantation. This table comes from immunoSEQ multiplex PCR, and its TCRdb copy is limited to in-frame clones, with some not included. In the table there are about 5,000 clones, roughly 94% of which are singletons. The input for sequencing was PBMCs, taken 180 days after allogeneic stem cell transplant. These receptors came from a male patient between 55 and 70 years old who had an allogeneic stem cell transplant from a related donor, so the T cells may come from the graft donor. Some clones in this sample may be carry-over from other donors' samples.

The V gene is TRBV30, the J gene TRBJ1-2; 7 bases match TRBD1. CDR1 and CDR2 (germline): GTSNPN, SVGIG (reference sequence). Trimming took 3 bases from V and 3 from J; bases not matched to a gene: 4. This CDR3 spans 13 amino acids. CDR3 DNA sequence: TGTGCCTGGAGAAAGCAGGGGGACTATGGCTACACCTTC. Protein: CAWRKQGDYGYTF.

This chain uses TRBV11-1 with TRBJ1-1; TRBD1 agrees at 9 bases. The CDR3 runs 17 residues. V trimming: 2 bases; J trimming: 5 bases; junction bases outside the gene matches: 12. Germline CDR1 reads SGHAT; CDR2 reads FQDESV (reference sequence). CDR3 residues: CASSLIGQGTAGTEAFF. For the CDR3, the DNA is TGTGCCAGCAGCTTAATCGGACAGGGGACAGCGGGGACTGAAGCTTTCTTT.

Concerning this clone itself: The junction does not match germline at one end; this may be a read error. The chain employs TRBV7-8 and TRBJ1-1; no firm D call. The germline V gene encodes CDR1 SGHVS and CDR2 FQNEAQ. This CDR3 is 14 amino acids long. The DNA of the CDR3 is TGTGCCAGCACCTTAGATTGGGGTGCCACTGAAGCTTTCTTT. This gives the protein CASTLDWGATEAFF.

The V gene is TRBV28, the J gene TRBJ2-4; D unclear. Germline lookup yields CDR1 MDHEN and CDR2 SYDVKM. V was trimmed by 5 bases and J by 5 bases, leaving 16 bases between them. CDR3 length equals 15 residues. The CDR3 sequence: CASSGPFDTQNIQYF. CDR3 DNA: TGTGCCAGCAGTGGGCCGTTTGACACACAAAACATTCAGTACTTC.

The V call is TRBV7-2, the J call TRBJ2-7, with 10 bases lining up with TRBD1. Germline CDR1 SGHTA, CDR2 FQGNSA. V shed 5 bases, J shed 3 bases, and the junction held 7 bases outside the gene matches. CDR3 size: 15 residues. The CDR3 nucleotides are TGTGCCAGCAGCCGGACCGGGACAGGGGTCTACGAGCAGTACTTC. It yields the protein CASSRTGTGVYEQYF.

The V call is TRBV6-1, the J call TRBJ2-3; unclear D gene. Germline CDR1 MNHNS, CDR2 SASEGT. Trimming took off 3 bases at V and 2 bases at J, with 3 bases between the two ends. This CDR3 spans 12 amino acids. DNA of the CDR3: TGTGCCAGCAGTGATTACACAGATACGCAGTATTTT. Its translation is CASSDYTDTQYF.

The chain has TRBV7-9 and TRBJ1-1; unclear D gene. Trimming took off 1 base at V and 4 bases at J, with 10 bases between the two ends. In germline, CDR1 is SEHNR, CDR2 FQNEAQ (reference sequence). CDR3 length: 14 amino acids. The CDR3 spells CASSLVGISTEAFF. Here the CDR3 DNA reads TGTGCCAGCAGCTTAGTAGGCATTAGCACTGAAGCTTTCTTT. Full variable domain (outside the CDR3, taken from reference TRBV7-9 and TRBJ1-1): DTGVSQNPRHKITKRGQNVTFRCDPISEHNRLYWYRQTLGQGPEFLTYFQNEAQLEKSRLLSDRFSAERPKGSFSTLEIQRTEQGDSAMYLCASSLVGISTEAFFGQGTRLTVV.

The CDR3 region is CASSLGWQAESGYTF. The CDR3 nucleotides are TGTGCCAGCAGCTTAGGGTGGCAGGCCGAGTCTGGCTACACCTTC. V is TRBV7-2 and J is TRBJ1-2; D is uncertain. Trimming pared 1 base from V and 7 bases from J, leaving 16 bases between. Germline V gene sequence: CDR1 SGHTA, CDR2 FQGNSA. The CDR3 runs to 15 residues.

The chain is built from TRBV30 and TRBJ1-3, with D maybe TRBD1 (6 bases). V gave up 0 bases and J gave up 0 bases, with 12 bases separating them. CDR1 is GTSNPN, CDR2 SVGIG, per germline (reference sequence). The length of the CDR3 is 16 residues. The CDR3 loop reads CAWSVLGRGSGNTIYF. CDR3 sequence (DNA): TGTGCCTGGAGTGTACTGGGCAGGGGCTCTGGAAACACCATATATTTT.

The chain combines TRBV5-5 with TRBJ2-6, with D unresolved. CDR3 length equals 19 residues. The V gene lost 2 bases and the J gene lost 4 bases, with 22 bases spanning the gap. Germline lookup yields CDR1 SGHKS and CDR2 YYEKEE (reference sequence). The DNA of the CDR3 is TGTGCCAGCAGCTTTGGCGCGGCCCAGACCCCGGCAGGGGCCAACGTCCTGACTTTC. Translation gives CASSFGAAQTPAGANVLTF.

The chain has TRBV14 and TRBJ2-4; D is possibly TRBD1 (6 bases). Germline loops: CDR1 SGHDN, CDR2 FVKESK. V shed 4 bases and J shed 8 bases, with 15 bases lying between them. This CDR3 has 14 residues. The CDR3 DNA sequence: TGTGCCAGCAGCCCTGACAGGAGTTTAGACATTCAGTACTTC. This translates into CASSPDRSLDIQYF.

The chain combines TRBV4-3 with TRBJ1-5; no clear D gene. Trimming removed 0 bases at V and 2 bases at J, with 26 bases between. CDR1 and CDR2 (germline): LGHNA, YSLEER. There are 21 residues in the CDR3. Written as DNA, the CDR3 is TGCGCCAGCAGCCAAGATCAAAGAAAGGTATATTCCTCCCCGGGCAATCAGCCCCAGCATTTT. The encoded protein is CASSQDQRKVYSSPGNQPQHF.

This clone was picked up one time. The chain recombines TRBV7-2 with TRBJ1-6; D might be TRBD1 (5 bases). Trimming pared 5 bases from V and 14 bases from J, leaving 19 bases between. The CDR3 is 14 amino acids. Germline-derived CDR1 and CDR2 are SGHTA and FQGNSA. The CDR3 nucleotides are TGTGCCAGCAGCGCCGGGACGGACTCCACCACCCTCCACTTT. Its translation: CASSAGTDSTTLHF.

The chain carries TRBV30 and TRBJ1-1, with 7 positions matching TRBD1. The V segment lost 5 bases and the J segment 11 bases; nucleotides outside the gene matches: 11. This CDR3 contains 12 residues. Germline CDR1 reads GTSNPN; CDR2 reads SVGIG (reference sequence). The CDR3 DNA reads TGTGCCTGGGGAGAGGCAGGGGGGTTGGCTTTCTTT. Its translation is CAWGEAGGLAFF.

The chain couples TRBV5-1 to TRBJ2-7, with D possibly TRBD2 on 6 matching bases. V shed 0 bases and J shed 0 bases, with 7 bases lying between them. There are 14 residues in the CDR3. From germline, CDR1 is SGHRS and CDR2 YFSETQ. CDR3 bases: TGCGCCAGCAGCTTGGACGGGAGCTCCTACGAGCAGTACTTC. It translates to CASSLDGSSYEQYF.

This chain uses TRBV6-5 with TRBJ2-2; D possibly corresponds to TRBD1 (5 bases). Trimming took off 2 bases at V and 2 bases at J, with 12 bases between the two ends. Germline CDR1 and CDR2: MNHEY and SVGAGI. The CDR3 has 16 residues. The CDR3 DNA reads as TGTGCCAGCAGTTACAGGCAGGGCATTAACACCGGGGAGCTGTTTTTT. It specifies CASSYRQGINTGELFF.

CDR3 residues: CASEPRDRENSPLHF. The CDR3, as DNA: TGTGCCAGCGAACCAAGGGACAGAGAAAATTCACCCCTCCACTTT. The genes are TRBV25-1 and TRBJ1-6, with 7 bases lining up with TRBD1. The CDR3 runs 15 residues. The V segment lost 8 bases and the J segment 7 bases; nucleotides outside the gene matches: 11. Germline CDR1 is MGHDK and CDR2 is SYGVNS.

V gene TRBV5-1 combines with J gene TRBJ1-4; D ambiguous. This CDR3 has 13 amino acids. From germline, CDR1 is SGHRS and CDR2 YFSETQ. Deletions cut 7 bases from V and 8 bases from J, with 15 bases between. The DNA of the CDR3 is TGCGCCAGCGCAACCGACGGCGGGGAAAAACTGTTTTTT. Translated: CASATDGGEKLFF.

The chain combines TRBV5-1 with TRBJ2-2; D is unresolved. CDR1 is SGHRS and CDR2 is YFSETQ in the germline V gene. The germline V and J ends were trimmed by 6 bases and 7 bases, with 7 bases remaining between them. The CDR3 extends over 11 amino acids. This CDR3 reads CASIRDGELFF. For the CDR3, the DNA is TGCGCCAGCATTAGGGACGGGGAGCTGTTTTTT.

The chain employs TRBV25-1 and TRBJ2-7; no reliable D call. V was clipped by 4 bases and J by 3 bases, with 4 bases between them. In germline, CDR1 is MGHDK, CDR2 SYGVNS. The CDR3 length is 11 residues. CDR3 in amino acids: CASSGGYEQYF. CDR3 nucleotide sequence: TGTGCCAGCAGTGGTGGCTACGAGCAGTACTTC.

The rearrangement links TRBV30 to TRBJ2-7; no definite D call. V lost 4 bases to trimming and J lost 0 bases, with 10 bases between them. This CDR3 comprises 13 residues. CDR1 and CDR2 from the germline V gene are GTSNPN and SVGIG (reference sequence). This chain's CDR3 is CAWKGRSSYEQYF. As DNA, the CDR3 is TGTGCCTGGAAGGGTAGGAGCTCCTACGAGCAGTACTTC.

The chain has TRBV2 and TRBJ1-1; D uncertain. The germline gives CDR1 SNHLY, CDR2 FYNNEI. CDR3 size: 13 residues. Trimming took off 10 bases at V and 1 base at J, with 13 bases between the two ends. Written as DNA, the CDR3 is TGTGCCACGAGAAGCCCATGGAACACTGAAGCTTTCTTT. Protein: CATRSPWNTEAFF.

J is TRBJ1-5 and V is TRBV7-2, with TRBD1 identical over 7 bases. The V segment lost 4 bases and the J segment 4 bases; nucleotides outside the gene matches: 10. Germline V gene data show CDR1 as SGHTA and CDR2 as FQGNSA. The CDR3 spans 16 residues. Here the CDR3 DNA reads TGTGCCAGCAGCTCAACACCGACAGGGTTTAATCAGCCCCAGCATTTT. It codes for CASSSTPTGFNQPQHF.

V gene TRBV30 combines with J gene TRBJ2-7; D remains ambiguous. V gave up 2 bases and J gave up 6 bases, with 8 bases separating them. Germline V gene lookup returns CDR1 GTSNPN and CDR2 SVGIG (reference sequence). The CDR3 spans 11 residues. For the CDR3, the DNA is TGTGCCTGGAGTCCTCTCGGCGAGCAGTACTTC. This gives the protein CAWSPLGEQYF.

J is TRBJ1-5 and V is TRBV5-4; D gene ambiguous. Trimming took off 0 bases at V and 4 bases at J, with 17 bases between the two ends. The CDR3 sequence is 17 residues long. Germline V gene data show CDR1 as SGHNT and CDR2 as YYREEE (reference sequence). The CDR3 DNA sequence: TGTGCCAGCAGCTTGGATAGGGTTGGACCATGGAATCAGCCCCAGCATTTT. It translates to CASSLDRVGPWNQPQHF.

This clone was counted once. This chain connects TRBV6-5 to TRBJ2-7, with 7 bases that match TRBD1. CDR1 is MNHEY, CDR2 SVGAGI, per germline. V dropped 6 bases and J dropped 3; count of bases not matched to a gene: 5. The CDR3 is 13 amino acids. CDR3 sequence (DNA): TGTGCCAGCAGCTCGCACAGGGGCTACGAGCAGTACTTC. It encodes CASSSHRGYEQYF.